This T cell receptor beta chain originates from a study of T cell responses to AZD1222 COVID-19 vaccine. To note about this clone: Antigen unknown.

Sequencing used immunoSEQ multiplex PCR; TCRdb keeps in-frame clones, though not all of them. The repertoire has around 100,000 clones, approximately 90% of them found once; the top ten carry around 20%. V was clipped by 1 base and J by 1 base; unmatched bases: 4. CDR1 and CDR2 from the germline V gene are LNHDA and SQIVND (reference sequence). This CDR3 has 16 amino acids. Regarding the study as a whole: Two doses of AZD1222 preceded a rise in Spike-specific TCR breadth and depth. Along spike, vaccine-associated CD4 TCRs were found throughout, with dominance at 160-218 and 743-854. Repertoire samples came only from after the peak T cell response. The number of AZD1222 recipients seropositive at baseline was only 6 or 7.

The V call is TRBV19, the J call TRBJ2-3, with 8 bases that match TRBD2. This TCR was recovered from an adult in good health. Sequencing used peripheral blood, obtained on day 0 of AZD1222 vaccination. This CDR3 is CASSIGLRGGTDTQYF. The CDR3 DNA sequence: TGTGCCAGTAGTATAGGGTTGCGGGGGGGCACAGATACGCAGTATTTT.